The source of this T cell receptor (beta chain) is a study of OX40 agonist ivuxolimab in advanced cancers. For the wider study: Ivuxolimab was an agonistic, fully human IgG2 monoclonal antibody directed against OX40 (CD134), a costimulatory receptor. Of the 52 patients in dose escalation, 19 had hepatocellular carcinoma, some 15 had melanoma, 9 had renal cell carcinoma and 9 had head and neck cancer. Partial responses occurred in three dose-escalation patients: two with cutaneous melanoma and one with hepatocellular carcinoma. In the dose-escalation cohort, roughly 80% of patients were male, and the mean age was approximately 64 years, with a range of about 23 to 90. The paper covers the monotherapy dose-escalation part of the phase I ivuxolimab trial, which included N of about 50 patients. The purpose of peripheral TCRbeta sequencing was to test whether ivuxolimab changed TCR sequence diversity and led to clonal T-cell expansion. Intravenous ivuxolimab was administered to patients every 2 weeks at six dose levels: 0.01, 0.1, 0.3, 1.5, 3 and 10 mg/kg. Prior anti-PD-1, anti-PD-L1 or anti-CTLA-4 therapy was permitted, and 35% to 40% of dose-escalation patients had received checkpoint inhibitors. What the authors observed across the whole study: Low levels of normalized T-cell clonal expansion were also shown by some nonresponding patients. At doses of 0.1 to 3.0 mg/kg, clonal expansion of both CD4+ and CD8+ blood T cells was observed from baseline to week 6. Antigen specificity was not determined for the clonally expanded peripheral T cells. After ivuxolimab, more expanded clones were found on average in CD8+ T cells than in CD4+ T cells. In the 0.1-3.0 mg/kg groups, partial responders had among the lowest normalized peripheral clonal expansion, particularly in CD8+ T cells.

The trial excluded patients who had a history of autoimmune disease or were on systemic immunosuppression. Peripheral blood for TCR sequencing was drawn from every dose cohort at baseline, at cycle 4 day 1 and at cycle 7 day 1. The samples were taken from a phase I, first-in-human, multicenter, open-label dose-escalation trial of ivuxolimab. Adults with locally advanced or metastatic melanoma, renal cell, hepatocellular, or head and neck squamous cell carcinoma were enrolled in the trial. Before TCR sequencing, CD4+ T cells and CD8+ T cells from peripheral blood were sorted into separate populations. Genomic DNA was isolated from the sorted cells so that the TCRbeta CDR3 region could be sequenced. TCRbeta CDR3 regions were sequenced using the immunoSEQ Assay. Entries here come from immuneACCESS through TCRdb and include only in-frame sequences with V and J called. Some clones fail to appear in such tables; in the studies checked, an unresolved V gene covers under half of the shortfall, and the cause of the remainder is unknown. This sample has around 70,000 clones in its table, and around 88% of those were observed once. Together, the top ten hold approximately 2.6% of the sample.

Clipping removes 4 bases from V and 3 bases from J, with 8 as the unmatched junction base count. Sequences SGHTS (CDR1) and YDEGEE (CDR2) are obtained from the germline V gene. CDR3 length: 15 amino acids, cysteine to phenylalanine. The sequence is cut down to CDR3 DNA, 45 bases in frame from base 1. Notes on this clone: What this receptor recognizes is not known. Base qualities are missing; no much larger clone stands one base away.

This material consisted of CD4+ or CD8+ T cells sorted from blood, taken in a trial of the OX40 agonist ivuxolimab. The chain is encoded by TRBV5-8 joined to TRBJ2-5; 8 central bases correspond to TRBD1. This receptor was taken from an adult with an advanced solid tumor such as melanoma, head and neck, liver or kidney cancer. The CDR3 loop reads CASSPGRDRKETQYF. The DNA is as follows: TGTGCCAGCAGCCCGGGCCGGGACAGGAAAGAGACCCAGTACTTC. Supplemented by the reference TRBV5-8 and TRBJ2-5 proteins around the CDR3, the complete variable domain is EAGVTQSPTHLIKTRGQQATLRCSPISGHTSVYWYQQALGLGLQFLLWYDEGEERNRGNFPPRFSGRQFPNYSSELNVNALELEDSALYLCASSPGRDRKETQYFGPGTRLLVL.